The next 14 T cell receptor beta chains were all read from a single sample in a study of blood T cell repertoires in COVID-19. The table came from immunoSEQ multiplex PCR; TCRdb's copy has only in-frame clones and leaves some out. The data show 100,000 to 110,000 clones, roughly 84% seen once. Source material: peripheral blood. Source of these receptors: a man aged 25-40 years in a cohort sampled during active COVID-19.

This clone was found a few times. The chain combines TRBV2 with TRBJ2-7; D may be TRBD2 (6 bases). CDR1 and CDR2 (germline): SNHLY, FYNNEI. Deletions cut 5 bases from V and 2 bases from J, with 16 bases between. The CDR3 consists of 15 residues. The CDR3: CASSRTGTSTYEQYF. CDR3 nucleotides: TGTGCCAGCAGTCGTACCGGGACTTCAACCTACGAGCAGTACTTC.

This chain connects TRBV10-3 to TRBJ1-2; 9 nucleotides align to TRBD1. The CDR3 is made up of 14 amino acids. The V gene end was trimmed by 5 bases and the J gene end by 8 bases; junction bases not matched to a gene: 9. Per germline, CDR1 ENHRY and CDR2 SYGVKD. The CDR3: CAISIAGDRDGYTF. The CDR3 DNA reads as TGTGCCATCAGTATCGCCGGGGACAGGGACGGCTACACCTTC.

The rearrangement joins TRBV6-2 or TRBV6-3 to TRBJ1-6, with D perhaps TRBD1 (6 bases). The germline V gene has CDR1 MNHEY and CDR2 SVGEGT. The CDR3 runs to 16 residues. The ends were cut back, 0 bases at V and 7 bases at J, with 13 bases in the middle. CDR3 in amino acids: CASSYSRGNANSPLHF. DNA of the CDR3: TGTGCCAGCAGTTACTCTAGGGGGAATGCGAATTCACCCCTCCACTTT.

This clone has more than one count but fewer than ten. The chain links TRBV21-1 to TRBJ2-7; the D segment call TRBD2 is taken from the table without a DNA check. TRBV21-1 corresponds to a pseudogene. CDR3 length equals 14 residues. The CDR3 nucleotides are TGTGCCAGCAGCTCCCGACTAGCGGCCTACGAGCAGTACTTC. Protein product: CASSSRLAAYEQYF.

V gene TRBV28 combines with J gene TRBJ2-2, with TRBD2 matching 8 bases. The ends lost 1 base at V and 7 bases at J; junction bases unmatched: 5. The germline V gene has CDR1 MDHEN and CDR2 SYDVKM. This CDR3 contains 15 residues. The CDR3 protein is CASSLYPAGDGELFF. The CDR3, as DNA: TGTGCCAGCAGTTTATACCCAGCGGGGGACGGGGAGCTGTTTTTT. The entire variable domain, with the rest obtained from reference TRBV28 and TRBJ2-2, is as follows: DVKVTQSSRYLVKRTGEKVFLECVQDMDHENMFWYRQDPGLGLRLIYFSYDVKMKEKGDIPEGYSVSREKKERFSLILESASTNQTSMYLCASSLYPAGDGELFFGEGSRLTVL.

This CDR3 reads CASSADRVYGYTF. CDR3 DNA: TGTGCCAGCAGCGCGGACAGGGTTTATGGCTACACCTTC. This rearrangement joins TRBV2 to TRBJ1-2, with TRBD1 matching 8 bases. Germline V gene lookup returns CDR1 SNHLY and CDR2 FYNNEI. This CDR3 has 13 residues. V dropped 6 bases and J dropped 5; count of bases not matched to a gene: 5.

This clone was seen a few times. The rearrangement joins TRBV5-5 to TRBJ1-4; maybe TRBD1 (5 bases). CDR3 length equals 19 residues. Trimming cost V 0 bases and J 0 bases, with 18 bases left between them. Germline lookup yields CDR1 SGHKS and CDR2 YYEKEE (reference sequence). The CDR3 sequence: CASSLAPRELYATNEKLFF. The CDR3 coding sequence is TGTGCCAGCAGCTTGGCCCCCAGGGAACTATACGCAACTAATGAAAAACTGTTTTTT.

The chain couples TRBV18 to TRBJ2-3; D is uncertain. The CDR3 has 14 residues. Germline V gene lookup returns CDR1 KGHSH and CDR2 LQKENI. The ends were cut back, 0 bases at V and 5 bases at J, with 9 bases in the middle. The CDR3 protein is CASSPPARGDTQYF. The CDR3 nucleotides read TGTGCCAGCTCACCACCGGCGAGAGGAGATACGCAGTATTTT.

This clone was seen only once. The chain combines TRBV5-6 with TRBJ2-5; D might be TRBD2 (5 bases). This CDR3 contains 13 residues. V gave up 1 base and J gave up 3 bases, with 7 bases separating them. Germline V CDR1 and CDR2: SGHDT, YYEEEE. The CDR3 region is CASSLMREETQYF. For the CDR3, the DNA is TGTGCCAGCAGCTTGATGCGGGAAGAGACCCAGTACTTC.

The V gene is TRBV24-1, the J gene TRBJ1-3; D remains ambiguous. Germline V gene lookup returns CDR1 KGHDR and CDR2 SFDVKD. CDR3 length: 15 amino acids. Trimming took 3 bases from V and 0 from J, leaving 8 bases between them. The CDR3 loop reads CATSDGLSSGNTIYF. The CDR3 DNA reads TGTGCCACCAGTGATGGACTGAGCTCTGGAAACACCATATATTTT.

The chain is built from TRBV6-5 and TRBJ1-2, with D perhaps TRBD1 (5 bases). The CDR3 contains 14 residues. Trimming shortened V by 3 bases and J by 4 bases, and 12 bases separated the two germline ends. In germline, CDR1 is MNHEY, CDR2 SVGAGI. The CDR3 nucleotides are TGTGCCAGCAGTTATTCCAGGGCAGGCTATGGCTACACCTTC. It encodes CASSYSRAGYGYTF.

This chain joins TRBV28 and TRBJ2-2; TRBD2 is a possible D gene (5 bases). CDR3 length equals 14 residues. Trimming cost V 9 bases and J 3 bases, with 14 bases left between them. Per germline, CDR1 MDHEN and CDR2 SYDVKM. In DNA, the CDR3 is TGTGCCAGTTTTGCGGGCTGGGACACCGGGGAGCTGTTTTTT. It yields the protein CASFAGWDTGELFF.

The chain has TRBV15 and TRBJ2-6; TRBD2 might be the D (5 bases). There are 14 residues in the CDR3. CDR1 is LNHNV, CDR2 YYDKDF, per germline (reference sequence). The ends were cut back, 1 base at V and 9 bases at J, with 10 bases in the middle. CDR3 sequence: CATSRGGSNNVLTF. The CDR3 DNA follows: TGTGCCACCAGCAGAGGCGGGTCGAACAACGTCCTGACTTTC.

The chain has TRBV7-3 and TRBJ2-7, with TRBD2 matching over 7 bases. V was clipped by 2 bases and J by 0 bases; unmatched bases: 4. The CDR3 extends over 15 amino acids. Germline lookup yields CDR1 SGHTA and CDR2 FQGTGA. CDR3 DNA sequence: TGTGCCAGCAGCTTAGCGGGGGACGGCTCCTACGAGCAGTACTTC. It codes for CASSLAGDGSYEQYF.